These T cell receptor beta chains were read from a single sample in a study of Ad26.COV2.S vaccination and SARS-CoV-2 variants. The table came from immunoSEQ multiplex PCR; TCRdb's copy has only in-frame clones and leaves some out. This table has fewer than 900,000 clones, 89% appearing once. Specimen: peripheral blood, collected in a trial of Ad26.COV2.S vaccine versus placebo. These receptors originate from a person aged 18-65 years who received the Ad26.COV2.S COVID-19 vaccine or a placebo. The CDR3 runs from the conserved cysteine through the conserved F or W. D genes are given only for firm matches. Clone size appears in some rows only: once, few, many, or a class for an expanded clone.

.	TRBJ2-1	TRBV13	.	CASSLRAYNSEQFF	TGTGCCAGCAGCTTAAGGGCCTACAATAGTGAGCAGTTCTTC
.	TRBJ2-1	TRBV5-5	TRBD2	CASSFGTSNNEQFF	TGTGCCAGCAGCTTCGGGACTAGCAACAATGAGCAGTTCTTC
once	TRBJ1-5	TRBV7-9	.	CASSLDSPGSWPQHF	TGTGCCAGCAGCTTAGACTCTCCAGGTTCATGGCCCCAGCATTTT
.	TRBJ2-5	TRBV9	.	CASSPSRAADSLNF	TGTGCCAGCAGCCCTAGTCGGGCGGCGGACTCCCTTAACTTC
.	TRBJ2-3	TRBV5-1	TRBD1	CASSARDRRTDTQYF	TGCGCCAGCAGCGCCCGGGACAGACGCACAGATACGCAGTATTTT
.	TRBJ1-6	TRBV10-3	.	CAISEVGGNNSPLHF	TGTGCCATCAGTGAGGTCGGGGGAAATAATTCACCCCTCCACTTT
.	TRBJ2-1	TRBV5-5	TRBD2	CASSLRPSGGIDEQFF	TGTGCCAGCAGCTTGAGGCCTAGCGGGGGCATAGATGAGCAGTTCTTC
.	TRBJ2-2	TRBV29-1	TRBD2	CSVEGLAGALNTGELFF	TGCAGCGTTGAAGGGCTAGCGGGGGCCTTGAACACCGGGGAGCTGTTTTTT
.	TRBJ2-1	TRBV5-1	TRBD2	CASSKLLAEGEQFF	TGCGCCAGCAGCAAATTACTAGCGGAAGGGGAGCAGTTCTTC
.	TRBJ2-2	TRBV3-1/TRBV3-2	.	CASSQVATTNTGELFF	TGTGCCAGCAGCCAAGTAGCTACCACGAACACCGGGGAGCTGTTTTTT
.	TRBJ2-3	TRBV24-1	.	CATGDSTDTQYF	TGTGCCACCGGGGACTCGACAGATACGCAGTATTTT
.	TRBJ1-1	TRBV11-1	.	CASSRDRDTEAFF	TGTGCCAGCAGCCGTGACAGAGACACTGAAGCTTTCTTT
.	TRBJ1-1	TRBV30	.	CAWSSVFEAFF	TGTGCCTGGAGTTCAGTTTTCGAAGCTTTCTTT
.	TRBJ2-2	TRBV4-3	TRBD2	CASSQRNLAGAYTGELFF	TGCGCCAGCAGCCAAAGGAACTTAGCGGGGGCCTACACCGGGGAGCTGTTTTTT
.	TRBJ1-1	TRBV19	.	CASSMRGIGTEAFF	TGTGCCAGTAGTATGCGGGGTATCGGCACTGAAGCTTTCTTT
once	TRBJ1-5	TRBV19	TRBD1	CASSIPRTGVSGQPQHF	TGTGCCAGTAGTATTCCCCGGACAGGGGTTTCGGGTCAGCCCCAGCATTTT
.	TRBJ2-7	TRBV6-1	.	CASSEARFAGQGNEQYF	TGTGCCAGCAGTGAAGCGCGATTTGCCGGCCAGGGAAACGAGCAGTACTTC
.	TRBJ2-7	TRBV30	TRBD2	CAWSVPPSGRVIGSYEQYF	TGTGCCTGGAGTGTACCCCCCAGCGGGAGGGTGATAGGCTCCTACGAGCAGTACTTC
.	TRBJ2-7	TRBV29-1	.	CSVGGRRYEQYF	TGCAGCGTTGGGGGCAGGCGCTACGAGCAGTACTTC
.	TRBJ2-7	TRBV6-5	.	CASSYSIAEPYEQYF	TGTGCCAGCAGTTACTCGATCGCGGAGCCCTACGAGCAGTACTTC
.	TRBJ1-5	TRBV19	TRBD1	CASRPLGRGISNQPQHF	TGTGCCAGTAGGCCTTTGGGCAGGGGGATTAGCAATCAGCCCCAGCATTTT
.	TRBJ1-1	TRBV3-1/TRBV3-2	.	CASSLLNTEAFF	TGTGCCAGCAGCCTGCTGAACACTGAAGCTTTCTTT
.	TRBJ2-1	TRBV19	.	CASSNRVNEQFF	TGTGCCAGTAGTAACAGGGTGAATGAGCAGTTCTTC
.	TRBJ2-1	TRBV5-6	.	CASSLLISFWDEQFF	TGTGCCAGCAGCTTATTGATTTCGTTTTGGGATGAGCAGTTCTTC
.	TRBJ1-5	TRBV10-3	.	CAISSGGNQPQHF	TGTGCCATCAGTTCAGGGGGCAATCAGCCCCAGCATTTT
once	TRBJ1-5	TRBV7-9	.	CASSFTSNQPQHF	TGTGCCAGCAGCTTCACTAGCAATCAGCCCCAGCATTTT
.	TRBJ2-5	TRBV7-2	.	CASSQGGLGRETQYF	TGTGCCAGCAGCCAGGGGGGTCTGGGGAGAGAGACCCAGTACTTC
.	TRBJ1-2	TRBV27	.	CASSHGDGANYGYTF	TGTGCCAGCAGTCACGGGGACGGAGCTAACTATGGCTACACCTTC
.	TRBJ1-6	TRBV5-1	.	CASREGLPNSPLHF	TGCGCCAGCAGGGAGGGACTGCCAAATTCACCCCTCCACTTT
.	TRBJ1-1	TRBV6-5	.	CASSSYTGAFF	TGTGCCAGCAGTTCCTACACCGGTGCTTTCTTT
.	TRBJ2-7	TRBV3-1/TRBV3-2	.	CASSPASVSYEQYF	TGTGCCAGCAGCCCCGCTAGCGTCTCCTACGAGCAGTACTTC
.	TRBJ2-1	TRBV27	TRBD2	CASSNPSRESNEQFF	TGTGCCAGCAGTAACCCCTCGCGGGAGAGCAATGAGCAGTTCTTC
.	TRBJ1-4	TRBV9	.	CASSASPGAGSNEKLFF	TGTGCCAGCAGCGCATCTCCAGGGGCCGGGTCTAATGAAAAACTGTTTTTT
.	TRBJ1-1	TRBV7-9	.	CASSTAPSNTEAFF	TGTGCCAGCTCAACAGCTCCCTCGAACACTGAAGCTTTCTTT
.	TRBJ2-7	TRBV5-4	.	CASSLTGTYEQYF	TGTGCCAGCAGCCTGACAGGCACCTACGAGCAGTACTTC
.	TRBJ2-1	TRBV5-8	TRBD1	CASSLVTGAPTDEQFF	TGTGCCAGCAGCTTGGTTACAGGGGCTCCTACGGATGAGCAGTTCTTC
few	TRBJ2-2	TRBV5-1	TRBD1	CASSPRSGGADGELFF	TGCGCCAGCAGCCCGCGATCAGGGGGCGCTGACGGGGAGCTGTTTTTT
.	TRBJ1-2	TRBV27	.	CASSSGGYGYTF	TGTGCCAGCAGTTCCGGCGGCTATGGCTACACCTTC
.	TRBJ1-5	TRBV18	.	CASSPTGAYSNQPQHF	TGTGCCAGCTCACCAACAGGAGCATATAGCAATCAGCCCCAGCATTTT
.	TRBJ1-1	TRBV5-1	.	CASSLVPGNTEAFF	TGCGCCAGCAGCTTGGTTCCAGGGAACACTGAAGCTTTCTTT
.	TRBJ2-5	TRBV2	.	CASTLQETQYF	TGTGCCAGCACTCTCCAAGAGACCCAGTACTTC
.	TRBJ1-4	TRBV7-9	TRBD1	CATMQQGATNEKLFF	TGTGCCACCATGCAGCAGGGGGCAACTAATGAAAAACTGTTTTTT
.	TRBJ2-5	TRBV27	.	CASSPRTRQETQYF	TGTGCCAGCAGTCCAAGGACGCGCCAAGAGACCCAGTACTTC
.	TRBJ1-2	TRBV6-6	.	CASSQTGTNYGYTF	TGTGCCAGCTCCCAGACGGGGACTAACTATGGCTACACCTTC
.	TRBJ1-1	TRBV27	.	CASSLSGAPWNEAFF	TGTGCCAGCAGCTTGTCCGGGGCGCCCTGGAATGAAGCTTTCTTT
.	TRBJ2-7	TRBV3-1/TRBV3-2	.	CASSPQFGFQYF	TGTGCCAGCAGCCCTCAATTCGGGTTCCAGTACTTC
.	TRBJ2-3	TRBV6-1	.	CASSEAAGDTQYF	TGTGCCAGCAGTGAAGCCGCGGGGGATACGCAGTATTTT
.	TRBJ1-1	TRBV7-2	.	CASSLGQGRDTEAFF	TGTGCCAGCAGCTTAGGGCAGGGGCGGGACACTGAAGCTTTCTTT
.	TRBJ2-1	TRBV7-3	TRBD2	CASSPFSGELRVEQFF	TGTGCCAGCAGCCCCTTTAGCGGGGAGCTCCGGGTTGAGCAGTTCTTC
.	TRBJ2-2	TRBV6-5	.	CASSYSSGGYTGELFF	TGTGCCAGCAGTTACTCGAGTGGGGGTTACACCGGGGAGCTGTTTTTT